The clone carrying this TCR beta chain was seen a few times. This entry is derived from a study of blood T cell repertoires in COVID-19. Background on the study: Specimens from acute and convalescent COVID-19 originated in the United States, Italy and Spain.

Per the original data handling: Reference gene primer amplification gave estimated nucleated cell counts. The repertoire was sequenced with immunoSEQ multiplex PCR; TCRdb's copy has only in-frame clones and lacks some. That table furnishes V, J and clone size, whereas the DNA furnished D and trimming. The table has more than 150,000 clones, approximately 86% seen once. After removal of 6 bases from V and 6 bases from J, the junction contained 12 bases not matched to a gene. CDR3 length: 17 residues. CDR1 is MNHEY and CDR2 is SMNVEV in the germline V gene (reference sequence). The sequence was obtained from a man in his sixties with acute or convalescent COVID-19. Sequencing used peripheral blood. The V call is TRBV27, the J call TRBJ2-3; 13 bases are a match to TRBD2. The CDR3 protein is CASSMRLTSGGMDTQYF. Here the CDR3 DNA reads TGTGCCAGCAGCATGCGCCTGACTAGCGGGGGGATGGATACGCAGTATTTT.